This is a list of T cell receptor beta chains from one sample in a study of T cell responses to AZD1222 COVID-19 vaccine. This table comes from immunoSEQ multiplex PCR, and its TCRdb copy is limited to in-frame clones, with some not included. The sample has 99,000 or so clones, around nine tenths seen once; the top ten hold more than 6.5%. Sample: peripheral blood, taken on day 0 of AZD1222 vaccination. The receptors were gathered from an adult in good health. Each CDR3 is given without its conserved first and last residue.

>TRBJ1-2|TRBV6-5
ASSYLQGRGGYT
>TRBJ2-1|TRBV7-9
ASSLVRTQRNEQF
>TRBJ1-2|TRBV28
ASSLSNFFYGYT
>TRBJ1-1|TRBV7-9
ASSITGYTEAF
>TRBJ1-6|TRBV28
ASIRQGFNSPLH
>TRBJ2-2|TRBV5-1
ASSKGLAGNTGELF
>TRBJ1-5|TRBV28
ASSLIGGQPQH
>TRBJ2-2|TRBV9
ASSVGSTGTRGGELF
>TRBJ2-7|TRBV25-1
ASSEARTGKTYYEQY
>TRBJ1-2|TRBV18
ASSPTANYGYT
>TRBJ2-2|TRBV25-1
ASSEYPGQDTGELF
>TRBJ2-7|TRBV4-1
ASSQDSFEQGAAYEQY
>TRBJ1-2|TRBV28
ASSSYSGTGYGYT
>TRBJ2-1|TRBV6-5
ASRLAGGRYNEQF
>TRBJ1-1|TRBV19
ASRPQGLRGNTEAF
>TRBJ1-2|TRBV7-9
ASIRDRINYGYT
>TRBJ1-2|TRBV19
ASLLGVGGYT
>TRBJ2-5|TRBV12-3/TRBV12-4
ASSGETQY
>TRBJ1-1|TRBV7-2
ASSLLRANTEAF
>TRBJ2-7|TRBV29-1
SVRDRATHY
>TRBJ1-5|TRBV19
ASSRGARQPQH
>TRBJ1-1|TRBV18
ASSPPLSVIEAF
>TRBJ1-2|TRBV7-2
ASSLGTGLNYGYT
>TRBJ2-5|TRBV4-1
ASSQEGGGGGRRETQY
>TRBJ2-7|TRBV4-1
ASSQGRIMLAFDEQY
>TRBJ2-1|TRBV10-3
AIMEGLSYNEQF
>TRBJ1-4|TRBV6-5
ASRFTGGNEKLF
>TRBJ1-2|TRBV7-2
ASSFVRHSGYT
>TRBJ1-4|TRBV4-3
ASSPRGAGAANEKLF
>TRBJ2-7|TRBV19
ASSDRGYEQY
>TRBJ1-1|TRBV28
ASSTSSRTGSTEAF
>TRBJ1-3|TRBV5-1
ASSSEGAGNTIY
>TRBJ1-1|TRBV5-1
ASSLFRGNTEAF
>TRBJ2-2|TRBV30
AWSVGRRRRF
>TRBJ2-7|TRBV10-3
AISESRISRSLYEQY
>TRBJ1-6|TRBV18
ASSPEVGYNSPLH
>TRBJ2-7|TRBV27
ASRERISSGSYEQY
>TRBJ2-7|TRBV28
ASSFFRLTGLLLYEQY
>TRBJ1-4|TRBV4-2
ASSLGTALSTNEKLF
>TRBJ1-6|TRBV28
ASSQPPRSPLH
>TRBJ2-6|TRBV29-1
SAGESGANVLT
>TRBJ1-2|TRBV10-1
ASSDPSRDLLSHT